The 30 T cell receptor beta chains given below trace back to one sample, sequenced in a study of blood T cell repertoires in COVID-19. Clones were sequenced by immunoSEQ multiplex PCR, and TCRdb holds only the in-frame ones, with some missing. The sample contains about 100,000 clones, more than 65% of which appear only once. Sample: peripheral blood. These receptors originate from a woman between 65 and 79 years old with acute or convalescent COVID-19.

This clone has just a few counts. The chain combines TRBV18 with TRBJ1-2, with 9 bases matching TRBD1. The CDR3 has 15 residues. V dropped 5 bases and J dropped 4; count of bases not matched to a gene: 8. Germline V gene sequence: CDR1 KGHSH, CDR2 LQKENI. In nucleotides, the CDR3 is TGTGCCAGCTCATCTACCGGGACAGGGCCCTATGGCTACACCTTC. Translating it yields CASSSTGTGPYGYTF.

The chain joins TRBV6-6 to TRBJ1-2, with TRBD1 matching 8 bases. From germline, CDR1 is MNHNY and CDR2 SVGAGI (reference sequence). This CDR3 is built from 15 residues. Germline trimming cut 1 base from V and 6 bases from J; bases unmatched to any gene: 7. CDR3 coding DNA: TGTGCCAGCAGTTACTTGGGGACGGGACAGGATGGCTACACCTTC. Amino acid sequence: CASSYLGTGQDGYTF.

CDR3 in amino acids: CSVQLSGNTIYF. DNA for the CDR3: TGCAGCGTGCAGTTGTCTGGAAACACCATATATTTT. This sequence joins TRBV29-1 and TRBJ1-3; unclear D gene. CDR3 size: 12 residues. V was cut by 6 bases and J by 1 base, with 7 bases left in between. In germline, CDR1 is SQVTM, CDR2 ANQGSEA.

CDR3 sequence: CASSIDSNRDGYTF. CDR3 nucleotides: TGTGCCAGCAGCATCGACAGCAACCGGGATGGCTACACCTTC. The chain couples TRBV11-2 to TRBJ1-2; a possible D gene is TRBD1 (5 bases). The CDR3 sequence is 14 residues long. V dropped 5 bases and J dropped 6 bases, with 16 bases sitting between them. The V gene's germline CDR1 is SGHAT and CDR2 FQNNGV.

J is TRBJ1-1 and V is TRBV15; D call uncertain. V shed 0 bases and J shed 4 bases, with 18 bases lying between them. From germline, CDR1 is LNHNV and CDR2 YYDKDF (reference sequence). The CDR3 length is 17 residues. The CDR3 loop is CATSRDYGGSRSTEAFF. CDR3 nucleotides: TGTGCCACCAGCAGAGATTATGGTGGGTCGAGGAGCACTGAAGCTTTCTTT.

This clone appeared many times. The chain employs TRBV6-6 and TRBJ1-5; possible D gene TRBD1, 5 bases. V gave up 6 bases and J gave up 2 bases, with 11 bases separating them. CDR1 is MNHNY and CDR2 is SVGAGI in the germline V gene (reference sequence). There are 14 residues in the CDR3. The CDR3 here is CASSYQGGNQPQHF. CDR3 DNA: TGTGCCAGCAGCTACCAGGGTGGCAATCAGCCCCAGCATTTT.

The CDR3 DNA follows: TGTGCCAGCAGCCGTGCGAGCTCCGATCAGCCCCAGCATTTT. Translated: CASSRASSDQPQHF. The chain joins TRBV3-1 (or the pseudogene TRBV3-2) to TRBJ1-5; D unresolved. The CDR3 spans 14 residues. The V gene lost 4 bases and the J gene lost 5 bases, with 12 bases spanning the gap. Germline loops: CDR1 LGHDT, CDR2 YNNKEL (reference sequence).

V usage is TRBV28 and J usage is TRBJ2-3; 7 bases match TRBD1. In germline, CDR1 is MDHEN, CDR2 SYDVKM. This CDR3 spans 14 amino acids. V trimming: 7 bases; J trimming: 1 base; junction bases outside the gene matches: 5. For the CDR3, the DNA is TGTGCCAGCACCTACCAGGGGGGCACAGATACGCAGTATTTT. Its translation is CASTYQGGTDTQYF.

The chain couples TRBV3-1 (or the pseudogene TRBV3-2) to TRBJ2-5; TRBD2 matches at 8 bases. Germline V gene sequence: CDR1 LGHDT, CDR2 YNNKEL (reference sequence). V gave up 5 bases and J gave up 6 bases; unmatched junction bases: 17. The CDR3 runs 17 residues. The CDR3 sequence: CASSRESLAGYQKTQYF. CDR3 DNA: TGTGCCAGCAGCAGGGAGAGTCTAGCGGGCTATCAGAAGACCCAGTACTTC.

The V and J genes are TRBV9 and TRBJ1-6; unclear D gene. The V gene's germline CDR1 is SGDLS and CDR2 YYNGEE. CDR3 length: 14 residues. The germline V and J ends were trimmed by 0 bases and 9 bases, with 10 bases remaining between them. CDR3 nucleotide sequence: TGTGCCAGCAGCGTAGTTCAGGATACTTCACCCCTCCACTTT. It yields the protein CASSVVQDTSPLHF.

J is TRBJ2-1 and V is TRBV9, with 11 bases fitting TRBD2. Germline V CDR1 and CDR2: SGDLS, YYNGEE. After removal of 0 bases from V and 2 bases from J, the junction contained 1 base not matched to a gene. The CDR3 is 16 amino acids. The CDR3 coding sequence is TGTGCCAGCAGCGTAGGTAGCGGGGGGGCCTACAATGAGCAGTTCTTC. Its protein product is CASSVGSGGAYNEQFF.

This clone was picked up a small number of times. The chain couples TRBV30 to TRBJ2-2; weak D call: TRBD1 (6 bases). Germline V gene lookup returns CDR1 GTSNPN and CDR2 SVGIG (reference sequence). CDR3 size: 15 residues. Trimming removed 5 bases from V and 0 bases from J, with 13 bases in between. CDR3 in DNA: TGTGCCTGGTCCGAGGGGGTCGCGAACACCGGGGAGCTGTTTTTT. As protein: CAWSEGVANTGELFF. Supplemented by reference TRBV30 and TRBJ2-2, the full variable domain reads SQTIHQWPATLVQPVGSPLSLECTVEGTSNPNLYWYRQAAGRGLQLLFYSVGIGQISSEVPQNLSASRPQDRQFILSSKKLLLSDSGFYLCAWSEGVANTGELFFGEGSRLTVL.

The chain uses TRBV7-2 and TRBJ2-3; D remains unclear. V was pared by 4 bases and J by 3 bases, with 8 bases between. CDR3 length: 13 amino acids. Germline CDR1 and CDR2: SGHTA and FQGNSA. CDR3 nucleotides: TGTGCCAGCAGCTCCCCCGGGACAGATACGCAGTATTTT. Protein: CASSSPGTDTQYF.

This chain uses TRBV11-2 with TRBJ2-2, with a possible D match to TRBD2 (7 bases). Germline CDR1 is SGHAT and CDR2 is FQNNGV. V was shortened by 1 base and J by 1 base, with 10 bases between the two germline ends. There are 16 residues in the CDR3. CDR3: CASSLGRGLNTGELFF. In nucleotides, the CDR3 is TGTGCCAGCAGCTTAGGGCGGGGGCTGAACACCGGGGAGCTGTTTTTT.

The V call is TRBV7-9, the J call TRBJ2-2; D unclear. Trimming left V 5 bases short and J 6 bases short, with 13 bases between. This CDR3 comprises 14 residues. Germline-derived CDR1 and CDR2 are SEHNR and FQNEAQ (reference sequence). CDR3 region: CASSLTLLSGELFF. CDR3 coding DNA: TGTGCCAGCAGCCTGACACTCTTATCCGGGGAGCTGTTTTTT.

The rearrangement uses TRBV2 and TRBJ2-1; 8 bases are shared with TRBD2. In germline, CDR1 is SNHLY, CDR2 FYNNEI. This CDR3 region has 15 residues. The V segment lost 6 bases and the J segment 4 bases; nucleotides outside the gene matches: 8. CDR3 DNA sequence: TGTGCCAGCAGAGACCCACTAGCGGCATACAATGAGCAGTTCTTC. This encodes CASRDPLAAYNEQFF.

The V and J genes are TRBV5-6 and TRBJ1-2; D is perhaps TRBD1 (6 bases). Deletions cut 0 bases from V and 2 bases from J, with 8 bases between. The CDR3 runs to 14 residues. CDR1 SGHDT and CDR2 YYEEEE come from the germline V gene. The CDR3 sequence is CASSLEDRNYGYTF. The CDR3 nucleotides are TGTGCCAGCAGCTTGGAGGACAGAAACTATGGCTACACCTTC.

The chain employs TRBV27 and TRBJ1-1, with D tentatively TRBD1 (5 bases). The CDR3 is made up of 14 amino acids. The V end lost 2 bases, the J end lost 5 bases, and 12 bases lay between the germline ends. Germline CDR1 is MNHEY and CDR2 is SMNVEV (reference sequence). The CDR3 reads CASSLRGLGTEAFF. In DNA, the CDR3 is TGTGCCAGCAGTTTAAGGGGCCTGGGAACTGAAGCTTTCTTT.

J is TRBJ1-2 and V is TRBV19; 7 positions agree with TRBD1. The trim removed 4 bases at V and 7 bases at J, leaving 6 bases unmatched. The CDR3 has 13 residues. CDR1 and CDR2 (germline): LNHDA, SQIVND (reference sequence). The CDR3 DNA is TGTGCCAGTAGTAGAGACAGGGCGGCTGGCTACACCTTC. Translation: CASSRDRAAGYTF.

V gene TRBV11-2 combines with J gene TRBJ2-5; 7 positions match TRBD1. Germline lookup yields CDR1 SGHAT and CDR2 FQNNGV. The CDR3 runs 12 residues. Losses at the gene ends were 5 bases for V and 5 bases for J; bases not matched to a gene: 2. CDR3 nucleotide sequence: TGTGCCAGCAGCGGGACAGTTGAGACCCAGTACTTC. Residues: CASSGTVETQYF.

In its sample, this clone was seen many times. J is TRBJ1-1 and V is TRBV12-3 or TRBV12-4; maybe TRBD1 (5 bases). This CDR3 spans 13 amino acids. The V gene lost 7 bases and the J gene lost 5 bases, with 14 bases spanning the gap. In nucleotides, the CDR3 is TGTGCCAGCACCTGGGGCAGCAAAACTGAAGCTTTCTTT. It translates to CASTWGSKTEAFF.

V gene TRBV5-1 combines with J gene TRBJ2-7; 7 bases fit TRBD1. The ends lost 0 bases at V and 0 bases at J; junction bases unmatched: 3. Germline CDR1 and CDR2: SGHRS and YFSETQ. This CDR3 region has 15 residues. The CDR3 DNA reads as TGCGCCAGCAGCTTGGGGCAGGGGGTCTCCTACGAGCAGTACTTC. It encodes CASSLGQGVSYEQYF.

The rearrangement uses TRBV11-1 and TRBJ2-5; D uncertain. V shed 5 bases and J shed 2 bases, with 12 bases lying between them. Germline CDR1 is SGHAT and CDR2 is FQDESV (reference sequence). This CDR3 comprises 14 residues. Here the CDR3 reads CASSKRHIQETQYF. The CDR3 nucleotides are TGTGCCAGCAGCAAGAGACATATACAAGAGACCCAGTACTTC.

The CDR3 is CASSLEGNSGNTIYF. CDR3 nucleotide sequence: TGCGCCAGCAGCTTGGAGGGGAACTCTGGAAACACCATATATTTT. The chain has TRBV5-1 and TRBJ1-3; TRBD1 might be the D (5 bases). The V and J ends lost 0 bases and 0 bases respectively, with 7 bases between them. The CDR3 has 15 amino acids. Germline-derived CDR1 and CDR2 are SGHRS and YFSETQ.

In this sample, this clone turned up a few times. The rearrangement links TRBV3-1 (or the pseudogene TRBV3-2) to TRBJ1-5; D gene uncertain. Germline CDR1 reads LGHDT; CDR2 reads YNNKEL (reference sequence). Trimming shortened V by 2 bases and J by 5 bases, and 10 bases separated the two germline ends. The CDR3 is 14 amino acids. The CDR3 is CASSQSPGYQPQHF. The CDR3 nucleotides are TGTGCCAGCAGCCAATCACCAGGCTATCAGCCCCAGCATTTT.

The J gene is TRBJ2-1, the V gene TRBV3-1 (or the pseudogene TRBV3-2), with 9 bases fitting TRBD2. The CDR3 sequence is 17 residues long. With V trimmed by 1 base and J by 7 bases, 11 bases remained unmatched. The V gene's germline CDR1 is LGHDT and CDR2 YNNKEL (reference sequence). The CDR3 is CASSQVPGAGGWNEQFF. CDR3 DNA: TGTGCCAGCAGCCAAGTCCCAGGAGCGGGGGGCTGGAATGAGCAGTTCTTC.

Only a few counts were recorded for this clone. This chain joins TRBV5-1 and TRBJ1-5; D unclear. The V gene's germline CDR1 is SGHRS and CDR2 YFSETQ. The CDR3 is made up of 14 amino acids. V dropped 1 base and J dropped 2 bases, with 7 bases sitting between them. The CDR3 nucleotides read TGCGCCAGCAGCTTGAACTTCGGCAATCAGCCCCAGCATTTT. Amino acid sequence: CASSLNFGNQPQHF.

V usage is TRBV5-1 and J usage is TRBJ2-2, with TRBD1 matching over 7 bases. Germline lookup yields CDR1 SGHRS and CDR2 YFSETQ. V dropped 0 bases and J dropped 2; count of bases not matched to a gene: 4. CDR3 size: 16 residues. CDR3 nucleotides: TGCGCCAGCAGCTTGGTAGGGGACAGTAACACCGGGGAGCTGTTTTTT. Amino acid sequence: CASSLVGDSNTGELFF.

CDR3 in amino acids: CAISESTGETQYF. The CDR3 DNA is TGTGCCATCAGTGAGTCGACGGGAGAGACCCAGTACTTC. V and J are TRBV10-3 and TRBJ2-5; D is unclear. Trimming shortened V by 0 bases and J by 4 bases, and 6 bases separated the two germline ends. The CDR3 consists of 13 residues. CDR1 is ENHRY, CDR2 SYGVKD, per germline.

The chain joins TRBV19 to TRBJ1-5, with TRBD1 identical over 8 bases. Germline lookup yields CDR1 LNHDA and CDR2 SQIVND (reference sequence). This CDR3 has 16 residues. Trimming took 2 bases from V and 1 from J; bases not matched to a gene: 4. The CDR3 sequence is CASSIQTGVSNQPQHF. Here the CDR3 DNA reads TGTGCCAGTAGTATACAGACAGGGGTAAGCAATCAGCCCCAGCATTTT.